The count of the clone carrying this TCR beta chain is one. The data derive from a study of cytomegalovirus exposure and HLA in healthy donors. The PCR had 60 Vbeta and 13 Jbeta primers. Here immunoSEQ multiplex PCR was the method, and the copy in TCRdb shows in-frame clones only, minus some. This sample has about 190,000 clones, with roughly 85% found just once. This TCR was sampled from a boy aged 2 to 10 in good health and CMV-seronegative. The sequenced material came from PBMCs.

DNA for the CDR3: TGTGCTAGTGGTTTGGGGCAGGGGGCTGAAGCTTTCTTT. Translation gives CASGLGQGAEAFF. The chain has TRBV12-5 and TRBJ1-1; 7 bases line up with TRBD1. The germline gives CDR1 LGHNT, CDR2 FRNRAP. CDR3 length equals 13 residues. With V trimmed by 1 base and J by 6 bases, 2 bases remained unmatched.